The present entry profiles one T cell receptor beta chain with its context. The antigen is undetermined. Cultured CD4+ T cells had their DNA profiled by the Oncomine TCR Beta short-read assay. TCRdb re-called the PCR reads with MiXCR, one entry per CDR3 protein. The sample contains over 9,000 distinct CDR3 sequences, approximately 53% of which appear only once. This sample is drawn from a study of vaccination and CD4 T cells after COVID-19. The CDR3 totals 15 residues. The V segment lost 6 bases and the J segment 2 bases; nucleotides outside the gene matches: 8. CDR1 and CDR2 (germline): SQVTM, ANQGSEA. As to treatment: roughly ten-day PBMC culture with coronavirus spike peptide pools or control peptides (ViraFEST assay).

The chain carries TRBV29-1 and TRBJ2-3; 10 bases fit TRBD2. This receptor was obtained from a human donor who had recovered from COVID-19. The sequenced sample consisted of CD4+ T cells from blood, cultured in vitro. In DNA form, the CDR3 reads TGCAGCGTACGAAAAGCGGGAGGGGCCACAGATACGCAGTATTTT. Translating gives CSVRKAGGATDTQYF.